The 32 T cell receptor beta chains presented below share a single source sample, sequenced in a study of lymphopenia after photon versus proton radiotherapy. This table comes from immunoSEQ multiplex PCR, and its TCRdb copy is limited to in-frame clones, with some not included. The repertoire consists of about 45,000 clones, with 85% occurring once and the leading ten covering around 2%. Source: peripheral blood, taken from a patient treated with photon-based radiotherapy. These receptors originate from a man between 40 and 49 years old with gastric cancer.

The chain combines TRBV7-9 with TRBJ1-6; a weak D match, TRBD1 (5 bases). The V gene's germline CDR1 is SEHNR and CDR2 FQNEAQ (reference sequence). The V end was cut by 0 bases, the J end by 11 bases, with 20 bases between. The CDR3 has 17 residues. CDR3 sequence reads: CASSLAPKARRGAPLHF. CDR3 in DNA: TGTGCCAGCAGCTTAGCCCCGAAGGCCCGCCGAGGGGCACCCCTCCACTTT. The variable domain in full, with the rest retrieved from reference TRBV7-9 and TRBJ1-6, is DTGVSQNPRHKITKRGQNVTFRCDPISEHNRLYWYRQTLGQGPEFLTYFQNEAQLEKSRLLSDRFSAERPKGSFSTLEIQRTEQGDSAMYLCASSLAPKARRGAPLHFGNGTRLTVT.

The CDR3 is CASSLAGAGANEKLFF. Here the CDR3 DNA reads TGTGCCAGCAGCTTAGCCGGGGCAGGGGCTAATGAAAAACTGTTTTTT. The V gene is TRBV7-2, the J gene TRBJ1-4; tentative D call: TRBD1 (6 bases). Trimming stripped 0 bases from V and 3 bases from J, with 11 bases between. This CDR3 has 16 residues. Germline V gene lookup returns CDR1 SGHTA and CDR2 FQGNSA.

The chain has TRBV6-6 and TRBJ2-5; 10 bases are shared with TRBD1. The end of the DNA is better explained by TRBJ2-7, so the J call may be wrong. The CDR3 extends over 14 amino acids. Germline V gene sequence: CDR1 MNHNY, CDR2 SVGAGI (reference sequence). In nucleotides, the CDR3 is TGTGCCAGCAGGAAGGGGACAGGGGTCTACGAGCAGTACTTC. The encoded protein is CASRKGTGVYEQYF.

V gene TRBV30 combines with J gene TRBJ2-3; TRBD1 might be the D (7 bases). This CDR3 comprises 14 residues. V was cut by 3 bases and J by 0 bases, with 10 bases left in between. The germline CDR1 and CDR2 sequences are GTSNPN and SVGIG (reference sequence). This chain's CDR3 is CAWSGGQSTDTQYF. For the CDR3, the DNA is TGTGCCTGGAGCGGGGGACAGAGCACAGATACGCAGTATTTT.

This sequence joins TRBV29-1 and TRBJ2-1; 10 nucleotides agree with TRBD2. V lost 7 bases to trimming and J lost 4 bases; unmatched junction nucleotides: 4. CDR1 and CDR2 (germline): SQVTM, ANQGSEA. This CDR3 comprises 13 residues. This CDR3 is CSAQRGGYNEQFF. The CDR3 region has the DNA TGCAGCGCCCAGCGGGGGGGGTACAATGAGCAGTTCTTC.

V usage is TRBV7-8 and J usage is TRBJ1-5; the match to TRBD1 covers 7 bases. The CDR3 length is 15 residues. Trimming removed 1 base from V and 4 bases from J; junction bases left unmatched: 4. CDR1 and CDR2 (germline): SGHVS, FQNEAQ. The CDR3 region has the DNA TGTGCCAGCAGCTTAGGGGACAGAGTTAATCAGCCCCAGCATTTT. Residues: CASSLGDRVNQPQHF. Together with reference TRBV7-8 and TRBJ1-5, the CDR3 gives the full variable domain: GAGVSQSPRYKVAKRGQDVALRCDPISGHVSLFWYQQALGQGPEFLTYFQNEAQLDKSGLPSDRFFAERPEGSVSTLKIQRTQQEDSAVYLCASSLGDRVNQPQHFGDGTRLSIL.

The chain carries TRBV7-9 and TRBJ2-3; D is unresolved. The CDR3 spans 14 residues. CDR1 and CDR2 (germline): SEHNR, FQNEAQ (reference sequence). The ends were cut back, 3 bases at V and 0 bases at J, with 7 bases in the middle. For the CDR3, the DNA is TGTGCCAGCAGCTTGACGAGTAGCACAGATACGCAGTATTTT. Translated, it gives CASSLTSSTDTQYF.

This clone was seen only once. The chain links TRBV4-3 to TRBJ2-2; tentative D call: TRBD2 (5 bases). Trimming cost V 0 bases and J 0 bases, with 14 bases left between them. The CDR3 contains 18 residues. Germline V gives CDR1 LGHNA, CDR2 YSLEER. The DNA for the CDR3 is TGCGCCAGCAGCCAAGAATCTGGAGCGGCAGCGAACACCGGGGAGCTGTTTTTT. Translating gives CASSQESGAAANTGELFF.

Comment on this clone: One junction end does not reproduce the germline sequence, and a read error may be involved. The chain joins TRBV5-4 to TRBJ1-1; 9 bases are a match to TRBD1. Germline values: CDR1 SGHNT, CDR2 YYREEE (reference sequence). This CDR3 region has 14 residues. The CDR3 coding sequence is TGTGCCAGCAGTTTGGACAGGGGTAATGGTGAAGCTTTCTTT. This sequence encodes CASSLDRGNGEAFF.

The rearrangement joins TRBV4-3 to TRBJ2-3, with 13 bases identical to TRBD2. Trimming removed 2 bases from V and 4 bases from J; junction bases left unmatched: 3. Per germline, CDR1 LGHNA and CDR2 YSLEER. The CDR3 totals 16 residues. CDR3 region: CASSQRTSGGSDTQYF. CDR3 in DNA: TGCGCCAGCAGCCAAAGGACTAGCGGGGGCTCAGATACGCAGTATTTT.

V and J are TRBV4-1 and TRBJ1-1, with 8 bases matching TRBD1. The CDR3 spans 17 residues. The V gene's germline CDR1 is MGHRA and CDR2 YSYEKL. The V segment lost 1 base and the J segment 0 bases; nucleotides outside the gene matches: 7. This CDR3 is CASSQVGAGQVNTEAFF. CDR3 sequence (DNA): TGCGCCAGCAGCCAAGTGGGAGCGGGACAGGTGAACACTGAAGCTTTCTTT.

V gene TRBV11-2 combines with J gene TRBJ1-4; unclear D gene. CDR3 length: 18 residues. V was trimmed by 5 bases and J by 14 bases, leaving 33 bases between them. The germline V gene has CDR1 SGHAT and CDR2 FQNNGV. For the CDR3, the DNA is TGTGCCAGCAGCCTTAGAGCCTTAACAGCGACCGGCGGGAGATACCTGTTTTTT. Translating it yields CASSLRALTATGGRYLFF.

CDR3 DNA sequence: TGTGCCAGCAGAGTTGGGACAGCCGAAGAGACCCAGTACTTC. Encoded protein: CASRVGTAEETQYF. The genes are TRBV6-1 and TRBJ2-5, with 7 bases identical to TRBD1. The length of the CDR3 is 14 residues. Per the germline V gene, CDR1 is MNHNS and CDR2 is SASEGT. The V gene end was trimmed by 6 bases and the J gene end by 3 bases; junction bases not matched to a gene: 7.

This chain uses TRBV12-5 with TRBJ1-6; D ambiguous. The CDR3 extends over 15 amino acids. Looked up from germline, CDR1 is LGHNT and CDR2 is FRNRAP. Trimming took off 6 bases at V and 4 bases at J, with 13 bases between the two ends. CDR3 DNA sequence: TGTGCTAGTGGCCTAGGGCAGGCTTATAATTCACCCCTCCACTTT. Its translation: CASGLGQAYNSPLHF.

The V and J genes are TRBV7-8 and TRBJ2-7; the match to TRBD2 covers 9 bases. With 0 bases clipped from V and 6 bases from J, the junction kept 6 bases outside the gene matches. Germline-derived CDR1 and CDR2 are SGHVS and FQNEAQ. There are 15 residues in the CDR3. The CDR3 DNA reads as TGTGCCAGCAGCTTAGCGGCTAGCGGGGTTACCGAGCAGTACTTC. It encodes CASSLAASGVTEQYF. Combining the CDR3 with reference TRBV7-8 and TRBJ2-7 gives the whole variable domain GAGVSQSPRYKVAKRGQDVALRCDPISGHVSLFWYQQALGQGPEFLTYFQNEAQLDKSGLPSDRFFAERPEGSVSTLKIQRTQQEDSAVYLCASSLAASGVTEQYFGPGTRLTVT.

This clone came up once. The gene calls are TRBV2 and TRBJ2-2, with D tentatively TRBD1 (6 bases). V gave up 7 bases and J gave up 3 bases, with 9 bases separating them. The CDR3 totals 13 residues. Germline V gives CDR1 SNHLY, CDR2 FYNNEI. The DNA of the CDR3 is TGTGCCAGCACACACAGGGACACCGGGGAGCTGTTTTTT. Translating gives CASTHRDTGELFF.

The V and J genes are TRBV5-6 and TRBJ1-2, with D possibly being TRBD1 (5 bases). Germline V lookup: CDR1 SGHDT, CDR2 YYEEEE. V gave up 4 bases and J gave up 0 bases, with 19 bases separating them. The CDR3 has 17 residues. The CDR3 reads CASSPPGSGEPNYGYTF. CDR3 DNA: TGTGCCAGCAGCCCCCCAGGGAGCGGGGAACCTAACTATGGCTACACCTTC.

The V and J genes are TRBV5-1 and TRBJ1-2; TRBD1 is a possible D gene (6 bases). The V gene lost 3 bases and the J gene lost 1 base, with 16 bases spanning the gap. The CDR3 is made up of 16 amino acids. Germline loops: CDR1 SGHRS, CDR2 YFSETQ. The CDR3 loop reads CASSSNTGSRNYGYTF. The CDR3, as DNA: TGCGCCAGCAGCTCTAATACAGGGTCCCGTAACTATGGCTACACCTTC. Based on the CDR3 plus reference TRBV5-1 and TRBJ1-2, the full variable domain is KAGVTQTPRYLIKTRGQQVTLSCSPISGHRSVSWYQQTPGQGLQFLFEYFSETQRNKGNFPGRFSGRQFSNSRSEMNVSTLELGDSALYLCASSSNTGSRNYGYTFGSGTRLTVV.

This chain links TRBV27 with TRBJ2-5, with D perhaps given as TRBD1 or TRBD2 (5 bases each). V lost 0 bases to trimming and J lost 6 bases, with 11 bases between them. The CDR3 contains 14 residues. CDR1 MNHEY and CDR2 SMNVEV come from the germline V gene (reference sequence). The CDR3 loop reads CASSLSGDVKTQYF. The CDR3 bases are TGTGCCAGCAGTTTATCGGGGGACGTGAAGACCCAGTACTTC.

The V gene is TRBV6-6, the J gene TRBJ1-1; D gene unclear. The CDR3 loop spans 13 amino acids. The germline CDR1 and CDR2 sequences are MNHNY and SVGAGI (reference sequence). Trimming removed 8 bases from V and 4 bases from J, with 14 bases in between. DNA for the CDR3: TGTGCCAGCGCCGTACGGGAGGCCACTGAAGCTTTCTTT. It is translated as CASAVREATEAFF.

V gene TRBV19 combines with J gene TRBJ2-1; D tentatively reads TRBD1 or TRBD2 (5 bases each). Trimming took 3 bases from V and 9 from J, leaving 12 bases between them. The germline V gene encodes CDR1 LNHDA and CDR2 SQIVND (reference sequence). This CDR3 has 13 amino acids. The CDR3 region is CASSILRGGEQFF. Written as DNA, the CDR3 is TGTGCCAGTAGTATTTTGAGGGGTGGTGAGCAGTTCTTC.

This rearrangement joins TRBV29-1 to TRBJ1-4; D is possibly TRBD1 (6 bases). Trimming took off 6 bases at V and 5 bases at J, with 16 bases between the two ends. Germline lookup yields CDR1 SQVTM and CDR2 ANQGSEA. This CDR3 has 14 residues. The CDR3 DNA is TGCAGCGTGGGGGGCCCAGCCTCGAATGAAAAACTGTTTTTT. Amino acid sequence: CSVGGPASNEKLFF.

CDR3 in amino acids: CASSKREGNTEAFF. The CDR3 region has the DNA TGTGCCAGTAGTAAGAGGGAGGGGAACACTGAAGCTTTCTTT. The chain has TRBV19 and TRBJ1-1; no clear D. CDR1 LNHDA and CDR2 SQIVND come from the germline V gene (reference sequence). The CDR3 has 14 amino acids. V lost 4 bases and J 1 base, leaving 10 bases between the germline ends.

The genes are TRBV4-1 and TRBJ2-3; D not certain. The V gene lost 1 base and the J gene lost 3 bases, with 14 bases spanning the gap. CDR1 is MGHRA, CDR2 YSYEKL, per germline. The CDR3 extends over 16 amino acids. The CDR3 sequence: CASSQAPGPPTDTQYF. The CDR3 DNA reads as TGCGCCAGCAGCCAAGCGCCGGGCCCTCCTACAGATACGCAGTATTTT.

The genes are TRBV6-5 and TRBJ1-6; D remains unclear. The V gene lost 5 bases and the J gene lost 6 bases, with 8 bases spanning the gap. Germline CDR1 reads MNHEY; CDR2 reads SVGAGI. The CDR3 runs 13 residues. The CDR3 DNA sequence: TGTGCCAGCAGTACTGTGCTTAATTCACCCCTCCACTTT. Its protein product is CASSTVLNSPLHF.

This chain uses TRBV30 with TRBJ1-2; D is undetermined. V gave up 7 bases and J gave up 2 bases, with 17 bases separating them. The CDR3 runs 14 residues. Germline CDR1 is GTSNPN and CDR2 is SVGIG (reference sequence). This CDR3 reads CASEGQPLNYGYTF. CDR3 nucleotide sequence: TGTGCCTCCGAGGGCCAGCCCTTAAACTATGGCTACACCTTC.

J is TRBJ1-4 and V is TRBV6-6; 7 nucleotides agree with TRBD1. Trimming at V came to 6 bases and at J to 7 bases, leaving 8 bases not matched to a gene. The CDR3 consists of 14 residues. CDR1 is MNHNY, CDR2 SVGAGI, per germline (reference sequence). CDR3 DNA: TGTGCCAGCAGAAACAGGGGAGGTGCTGAAAAACTGTTTTTT. Its translation is CASRNRGGAEKLFF.

The J gene is TRBJ1-1, the V gene TRBV6-5; weak D call: TRBD1 (6 bases). CDR3 length: 14 amino acids. Deletions cut 4 bases from V and 1 base from J, with 10 bases between. From germline, CDR1 is MNHEY and CDR2 SVGAGI. CDR3 in DNA: TGTGCCAGCAGTTTACAGGGCCAGAACACTGAAGCTTTCTTT. This translates into CASSLQGQNTEAFF.

The chain combines TRBV7-9 with TRBJ2-7, with D perhaps TRBD2 (5 bases). There are 15 residues in the CDR3. Germline values: CDR1 SEHNR, CDR2 FQNEAQ (reference sequence). The V end lost 3 bases, the J end lost 7 bases, and 19 bases lay between the germline ends. CDR3 nucleotides: TGTGCCAGCAGCTTCCAGGACTCCAATGGTTGGGAGCAGTACTTC. This translates into CASSFQDSNGWEQYF.

The gene calls are TRBV18 and TRBJ1-1; D gene ambiguous. This CDR3 region has 14 residues. Germline CDR1 reads KGHSH; CDR2 reads LQKENI. V was cut by 0 bases and J by 0 bases, with 5 bases left in between. The CDR3 region has the DNA TGTGCCAGCTCACCACCGTCCGTGAACACTGAAGCTTTCTTT. Its protein is CASSPPSVNTEAFF.

The CDR3 DNA is TGTGCCAGCAGCTCCAGACAGGGGGGATCACCCCTCCACTTT. Its protein product is CASSSRQGGSPLHF. This chain uses TRBV7-2 with TRBJ1-6, with 9 nucleotides matching TRBD1. Germline V gene sequence: CDR1 SGHTA, CDR2 FQGNSA. The CDR3 totals 14 residues. J gave up 10 bases and V 4 bases, and 5 bases lay outside the gene matches.

This chain links TRBV9 with TRBJ1-1; D may be TRBD1 (5 bases). V was clipped by 0 bases and J by 3 bases, with 12 bases between them. From germline, CDR1 is SGDLS and CDR2 YYNGEE. This CDR3 contains 15 residues. CDR3 sequence (DNA): TGTGCCAGCAGCGTAGCGGGGCGGGGGGACACTGAAGCTTTCTTT. The encoded protein is CASSVAGRGDTEAFF.